The sequence of this TCR beta chain was determined in a study of read filtering for tumor transcriptome and immune sequencing. The V gene's germline CDR1 is MNHEY and CDR2 SMNVEV (reference sequence). The V end was cut by 3 bases, the J end by 5 bases, with 11 bases between. This CDR3 has 14 residues. This library used approximately 390 ng RNA and molecular barcoded adaptors spanning alpha/delta and beta/gamma chains. TCRdb ran MiXCR on the reads and lists one entry per CDR3 protein. The sample carries some 39,000 distinct CDR3 sequences, approximately 14% recorded once. This clonotype was seen ten or more times.

V usage is TRBV27 and J usage is TRBJ1-5; TRBD1 is a possible D gene (6 bases). Sequences were obtained from a population of CD138-negative cells sorted from bone marrow. This TCR was recovered from a donor over 35 with multiple myeloma. CDR3 region: CASSFGGADQPQHF. The DNA of the CDR3 is TGTGCCAGCAGTTTTGGGGGGGCCGATCAGCCCCAGCATTTT.